These T cell receptor beta chains were read from a single sample in a study of regulatory T cells in long-lasting Graves disease. A single record per CDR3 protein comes from TCRdb applying MiXCR to the multiplex PCR reads. The sample consists of 350,000 to 450,000 distinct CDR3 sequences, 14% to 15% of them appearing once. The same specimen was also included in a second study, on T cells in Graves' hyperthyroidism and ophthalmopathy.

The sequences come from peripheral blood mononuclear cells (PBMCs), collected at new diagnosis, from a patient treated with antithyroid drugs. The receptor source for this set is a woman aged 30 to 39 with Graves disease. The CDR3 runs from the conserved cysteine through the conserved F or W. Each record gives: J gene, D gene, clone size, V gene, CDR3 protein, CDR3 DNA. A D gene is named only where the DNA matches it firmly. The size entry is marked missing in some rows and otherwise reads once, few, many or a size class.

>TRBJ2-2|TRBD2|many|TRBV3-1
CASSTGVLAGTGELFF
TGTGCCAGCAGCACGGGGGTACTAGCGGGGACCGGGGAGCTGTTTTTT
>TRBJ2-1|-|many|TRBV5-1
CASSLFSTSPNEQFF
TGCGCCAGCAGCTTGTTTTCGACTAGTCCCAATGAGCAGTTCTTC
>TRBJ2-5|-|many|TRBV7-2
CASSFWTSKETQYF
TGTGCCAGCAGCTTTTGGACGAGTAAAGAGACCCAGTACTTC
>TRBJ2-1|TRBD1|many|TRBV6-2/TRBV6-3
CASKRTGSYNEQFF
TGTGCCAGCAAAAGGACAGGGTCCTACAATGAGCAGTTCTTC
>TRBJ2-1|-|-|TRBV24-1
CATSDLRESYNEQFF
TGTGCCACCAGTGACCTGCGGGAATCCTACAATGAGCAGTTCTTC
>TRBJ2-1|TRBD2|many|TRBV2
CASSPEGLAGVGQFF
TGTGCCAGCAGCCCTGAGGGACTAGCGGGAGTGGGGCAGTTCTTC
>TRBJ2-1|TRBD2|few|TRBV30
CAWSPGTSGYNEQFF
TGTGCCTGGAGTCCAGGGACTAGCGGCTACAATGAGCAGTTCTTC
>TRBJ1-2|-|few|TRBV28
CASRLKRANYGYTF
TGTGCCAGCAGGCTGAAACGGGCTAACTATGGCTACACCTTC
>TRBJ2-7|-|-|TRBV19
CASSIGGTAYEQYF
TGTGCCAGTAGTATCGGCGGGACAGCTTACGAGCAGTACTTC
>TRBJ2-1|-|many|TRBV3-1
CASSHRWGSSYNEQFF
TGTGCCAGCAGCCATCGGTGGGGGAGCTCCTACAATGAGCAGTTCTTC
>TRBJ2-2|TRBD1|-|TRBV19
CASSMRQGVGELFF
TGTGCCAGTAGTATGAGGCAGGGGGTGGGGGAGCTGTTTTTT
>TRBJ2-1|TRBD1|few|TRBV7-9
CASSSHLDDRGNYNEQFF
TGTGCCAGCAGCTCTCACCTAGATGACAGGGGGAACTACAATGAGCAGTTCTTC
>TRBJ2-5|-|few|TRBV10-3
CAISADSGALETQYF
TGTGCCATCAGTGCTGATAGCGGAGCCTTGGAGACCCAGTACTTC